Below, one T cell receptor beta chain is given with its context. The target antigen is unknown. This record belongs to a study of blood T cells in healthy people across ages. Then a second PCR, running roughly 6 to 12 cycles, was carried out with a sample-barcoded 5' primer and a J-beta primer mix. One entry per CDR3 protein results from TCRdb running MiXCR on the 5' RACE reads. Found here are some 1 million distinct CDR3 sequences, 40% to 55% of them singletons; the top ten hold approximately 19%. The V gene lost 6 bases and the J gene lost 0 bases, with 15 bases spanning the gap. This CDR3 has 16 amino acids. Study findings and constraints: Without sorted subsets, naive and antigen-experienced compartments could not be conclusively compared. The authors considered diversity estimates from one million T cells to be underestimates. Strong correlation existed between TCR beta diversity and naive T cell percentage.

The TCR originated in a woman aged 55-70 years in good health. The sequenced sample was blood. The chain uses TRBV12-3 or TRBV12-4 and TRBJ2-4, with D tentatively TRBD2 (5 bases). The CDR3 sequence: CASSPLANLAKNIQYF. The CDR3 bases are TGTGCCAGCAGCCCCCTAGCAAACCTAGCCAAAAACATTCAGTACTTC.